The 24 T cell receptor beta chains below were found in one sample sequenced in a study of blood T cell repertoires in COVID-19. Libraries were prepared by immunoSEQ multiplex PCR; TCRdb keeps only in-frame clonotypes and omits some of them. Found here are hundreds of thousands of clones, around 89% of them singletons; the top ten hold around an eighth. Input material: peripheral blood. These receptors were taken from a woman aged 60 to 75 with acute or convalescent COVID-19.

On this clone: The sample carries other DNA sequences with the same CDR3. This chain connects TRBV28 to TRBJ1-1; no clear D. V was shortened by 5 bases and J by 5 bases, with 6 bases between the two germline ends. CDR1 is MDHEN, CDR2 SYDVKM, per germline. CDR3 size: 11 residues. The CDR3 nucleotides are TGTGCCAGCAGTCCCCGGACTGAAGCTTTCTTT. Translation gives CASSPRTEAFF.

This chain connects TRBV28 to TRBJ1-1; 9 bases line up with TRBD1. Germline values: CDR1 MDHEN, CDR2 SYDVKM. With 7 bases clipped from V and 4 bases from J, the junction kept 10 bases outside the gene matches. The CDR3 has 15 amino acids. CDR3 sequence reads: CASIVGGQGITEAFF. CDR3 coding DNA: TGTGCCAGCATCGTGGGTGGACAGGGGATCACTGAAGCTTTCTTT.

The CDR3 is CASSQDRDRMNTEAFF. The CDR3 DNA reads as TGTGCCAGCAGCCAAGATAGGGACAGAATGAACACTGAAGCTTTCTTT. V gene TRBV4-2 combines with J gene TRBJ1-1, with 7 nucleotides matching TRBD1. Germline CDR1 is LGHNA and CDR2 is YNFKEQ. The V and J ends lost 0 bases and 0 bases, in that order; junction bases with no gene match: 4. CDR3 length: 16 amino acids.

The gene calls are TRBV6-2 or TRBV6-3 and TRBJ2-7, with D tentatively TRBD1 (6 bases). Germline CDR1 MNHEY, CDR2 SVGEGT. V lost 4 bases to trimming and J lost 2 bases, with 12 bases between them. This CDR3 has 14 residues. The CDR3 region is CASSFQGFPYEQYF. The CDR3 DNA is TGTGCCAGCAGTTTCCAGGGGTTCCCCTACGAGCAGTACTTC.

The chain uses TRBV27 and TRBJ2-1; 8 positions agree with TRBD2. V lost 6 bases to trimming and J lost 6 bases; unmatched junction nucleotides: 13. Germline assignment: CDR1 MNHEY and CDR2 SMNVEV (reference sequence). CDR3 length equals 16 residues. The CDR3 region has the DNA TGTGCCAGCAGATCCTCTGGAGCGGGGGTTGGCAATGAGCAGTTCTTC. This sequence encodes CASRSSGAGVGNEQFF.

The chain employs TRBV29-1 and TRBJ2-3; 8 bases map to TRBD1. The V segment lost 7 bases and the J segment 1 base; nucleotides outside the gene matches: 4. CDR1 is SQVTM, CDR2 ANQGSEA, per germline. This CDR3 region has 13 residues. CDR3: CSADRARTDTQYF. CDR3 nucleotide sequence: TGCAGCGCGGACAGGGCACGCACAGATACGCAGTATTTT.

About this clone: The DNA is omitted, as the CDR3 cannot be located on it reliably, and the CDR3 follows TCRdb's listing. The gene calls are TRBV24-1 and TRBJ2-5; TRBD2 was called by the table and not checked on the DNA. 13 amino acids form the CDR3, both terminal residues included. Germline V gene sequence: CDR1 KGHDR, CDR2 SFDVKD. The CDR3 sequence: CATSSSGQETQYF.

The chain is built from TRBV6-1 and TRBJ2-7; 7 bases align to TRBD1. Per germline, CDR1 MNHNS and CDR2 SASEGT. V was clipped by 2 bases and J by 3 bases; unmatched bases: 7. The CDR3 covers 15 residues. In DNA, the CDR3 is TGTGCCAGCAGTGAATTGGGGGCAGGGGGCTACGAGCAGTACTTC. This codes for CASSELGAGGYEQYF.

This clone is large within its sample. V is TRBV7-2 and J is TRBJ2-2, with 8 bases lining up with TRBD1. J gave up 1 base and V 6 bases, and 1 base lay outside the gene matches. The CDR3 extends over 14 amino acids. CDR1 SGHTA and CDR2 FQGNSA come from the germline V gene. The CDR3 reads CASRDRGNTGELFF. The DNA of the CDR3 is TGTGCCAGCAGAGACAGGGGGAACACCGGGGAGCTGTTTTTT.

The chain recombines TRBV28 with TRBJ1-2; 8 positions match TRBD1. In germline, CDR1 is MDHEN, CDR2 SYDVKM. This CDR3 is built from 17 residues. V lost 8 bases and J lost 0; bases outside the gene matches: 14. The CDR3 bases are TGTGCCAGCGCCCTTTACTGGACAGGGCTAACTAACTATGGCTACACCTTC. Amino acids: CASALYWTGLTNYGYTF.

CDR3 in DNA: TGTGCCAGCAGCCGGACCGGGACAGGGGCAGGGCACACAGATACGCAGTATTTT. It translates to CASSRTGTGAGHTDTQYF. V is TRBV28 and J is TRBJ2-3, with 10 bases fitting TRBD1. CDR3 size: 18 residues. Germline V lookup: CDR1 MDHEN, CDR2 SYDVKM. The trim removed 6 bases at V and 2 bases at J, leaving 14 bases unmatched.

The count of this clone is one. V and J are TRBV9 and TRBJ2-3; 12 bases are a match to TRBD2. V shed 4 bases, J shed 3 bases, and the junction held 12 bases outside the gene matches. The germline CDR1 and CDR2 sequences are SGDLS and YYNGEE. The CDR3 has 18 residues. CDR3 bases: TGTGCCAGCAGCCTAGCTAGCGGGAGGGCCTTGAGGACAGATACGCAGTATTTT. This codes for CASSLASGRALRTDTQYF.

V gene TRBV28 combines with J gene TRBJ1-6; D gene unclear. The CDR3 runs to 14 residues. Looked up from germline, CDR1 is MDHEN and CDR2 is SYDVKM. V was cut by 8 bases and J by 10 bases, with 18 bases left in between. The CDR3 loop is CASGVSQKYSPLHF. The CDR3 DNA reads as TGTGCCAGCGGTGTGTCGCAGAAATACTCACCCCTCCACTTT.

The genes are TRBV29-1 and TRBJ2-5; unclear D gene. CDR3 length: 13 amino acids. The ends were cut back, 3 bases at V and 5 bases at J, with 13 bases in the middle. CDR1 is SQVTM, CDR2 ANQGSEA, per germline. As DNA, the CDR3 is TGCAGCGTTGAGAAAGCGAGAACGGAGACCCAGTACTTC. Translation gives CSVEKARTETQYF.

This clone was picked up one time. CDR3 protein: CSVFTAPGTDTQYF. In DNA, the CDR3 is TGCAGCGTTTTTACTGCCCCGGGCACAGATACGCAGTATTTT. V and J are TRBV29-1 and TRBJ2-3, with no clear D. Between the trimmed V and J ends, which lost 5 bases and 1 base, there was a span of 13 bases. Germline CDR1 SQVTM, CDR2 ANQGSEA. The CDR3 has 14 residues.

The V call is TRBV7-8, the J call TRBJ1-4; TRBD1 aligns across 9 bases. Unmatched junction bases numbered 9, after V lost 5 bases and J lost 8 bases. This CDR3 is built from 15 residues. Germline CDR1 and CDR2: SGHVS and FQNEAQ. The CDR3: CASSPYRGLGEKLFF. CDR3 coding DNA: TGTGCCAGCAGCCCTTACAGGGGGCTCGGGGAAAAACTGTTTTTT.

This clone was observed a handful of times. V usage is TRBV6-5 and J usage is TRBJ1-1; D not resolved. V dropped 3 bases and J dropped 6 bases, with 11 bases sitting between them. The germline gives CDR1 MNHEY, CDR2 SVGAGI. The CDR3 spans 13 residues. The CDR3 loop reads CASSYDYRSEAFF. CDR3 nucleotides: TGTGCCAGCAGTTATGATTATCGGTCTGAAGCTTTCTTT.

The gene calls are TRBV19 and TRBJ1-6; TRBD1 might be the D (5 bases). The CDR3 loop spans 16 amino acids. V was pared by 5 bases and J by 6 bases, with 17 bases between. Germline V lookup: CDR1 LNHDA, CDR2 SQIVND (reference sequence). The CDR3 DNA is TGTGCCAGTAGTCCACCGGCAGGGATAGGTAATTCACCCCTCCACTTT. Protein product: CASSPPAGIGNSPLHF.

The chain employs TRBV7-9 and TRBJ2-1, with 9 bases lining up with TRBD2. Trimming took 5 bases from V and 3 from J; bases not matched to a gene: 5. From germline, CDR1 is SEHNR and CDR2 FQNEAQ (reference sequence). CDR3 length: 15 residues. The CDR3 loop is CASSLKRGVYNEQFF. Here the CDR3 DNA reads TGTGCCAGCAGCCTAAAGCGGGGGGTCTACAATGAGCAGTTCTTC.

The rearrangement uses TRBV14 and TRBJ2-1, with D unclear. With 4 bases removed from V and 7 bases from J, the gap between germline ends came to 20 bases. The CDR3 runs to 16 residues. Germline CDR1 SGHDN, CDR2 FVKESK. CDR3 nucleotides: TGTGCCAGCAGCCCAAAATATCACCCCCCGAGGAATGAGCAGTTCTTC. Translated, it gives CASSPKYHPPRNEQFF.

CDR3 nucleotides: TGTGCCAGCAGTAGGGACACTCACACCGGGGAGCTGTTTTTT. Its translation: CASSRDTHTGELFF. This chain links TRBV7-2 with TRBJ2-2; the D gene is possibly TRBD1 (6 bases). V shed 6 bases and J shed 3 bases, with 11 bases lying between them. The CDR3 is made up of 14 amino acids. CDR1 SGHTA and CDR2 FQGNSA come from the germline V gene.

The chain recombines TRBV7-8 with TRBJ2-2, with 11 bases lining up with TRBD2. Germline V gene sequence: CDR1 SGHVS, CDR2 FQNEAQ. CDR3 length: 16 residues. Unmatched junction bases numbered 3, after V lost 5 bases and J lost 1 base. The CDR3: CASSSSGGVNTGELFF. CDR3 bases: TGTGCCAGCAGCAGTAGCGGGGGGGTGAACACCGGGGAGCTGTTTTTT.

The CDR3 loop is CASSAYPGTVKGYTF. In nucleotides, the CDR3 is TGTGCCAGCAGTGCCTATCCCGGAACAGTGAAAGGCTACACCTTC. The chain combines TRBV6-2 or TRBV6-3 with TRBJ1-2; D is undetermined. The V end was cut by 5 bases, the J end by 8 bases, with 21 bases between. The CDR3 length is 15 residues. Germline V CDR1 and CDR2: MNHEY, SVGEGT.

The V call is TRBV6-4, the J call TRBJ1-2; D is possibly TRBD1 (5 bases). The CDR3 extends over 13 amino acids. With 5 bases removed from V and 8 bases from J, the gap between germline ends came to 15 bases. The germline V gene encodes CDR1 MRHNA and CDR2 SNTAGT. The CDR3 DNA reads TGTGCCAGCAGTAGTGAAGGCAGGGAAGGCTACACCTTC. Translation gives CASSSEGREGYTF.